This TCR beta chain was retrieved from a study of blood T cell repertoires in COVID-19. About the research overall: The cDNA or gDNA used as material had been derived from T cells, B-cell-depleted T cells, or PBMCs.

The germline gives CDR1 DFQATT, CDR2 SNEGSKA (reference sequence). Trimming shortened V by 3 bases and J by 9 bases, and 9 bases separated the two germline ends. The CDR3 spans 11 residues. Method: immunoSEQ multiplex PCR; TCRdb's copy keeps in-frame clones and lacks some. The table lists about 140,000 clones, approximately 90% of them singletons. The TCR comes from a human donor in a cohort sampled during active COVID-19. The V gene is TRBV20-1, the J gene TRBJ2-1; a weak D match, TRBD2 (5 bases). What was sequenced was peripheral blood. CDR3 in amino acids: CSARATIEQFF. The DNA for the CDR3 is TGCAGTGCTAGGGCGACTATTGAGCAGTTCTTC.